This TCR beta chain was captured by sequencing in a study of a mutant IDH1 vaccine in newly diagnosed glioma. Whole-study context: Vaccinations were initiated 4-6 weeks following radiotherapy alone, or were given together with temozolomide cycles. Therapy received beforehand was radiotherapy, temozolomide, or both, with most patients given both.

The CDR3 runs 16 residues. V was shortened by 2 bases and J by 4 bases, with 16 bases between the two germline ends. Germline-derived CDR1 and CDR2 are MNHNS and SASEGT. As for time point: week 5, during vaccination. Vaccine doses each comprised 300 ug of mutant IDH1 20-mer peptide, with topical imiquimod. Each of the donors came in with new WHO grade 3 or 4 astrocytomas that were IDH1-mutant and ATRX-lost. Assay: immunoSEQ multiplex PCR; the TCRdb copy retains only in-frame clones and omits some. The table has tens of thousands of clones, over 70% seen once. This clone was recorded a few times. Its target is unknown.

The receptor comes from a young man with glioma. The sample in question was PBMCs, obtained from a glioma patient whose treatment included an IDH1 peptide vaccine. The V and J genes are TRBV6-1 and TRBJ2-3, with D perhaps matching TRBD2 (7 bases). CDR3 DNA: TGTGCCAGCAGTGAAAGGGGGGGCCTATCCCCAGATACGCAGTATTTT. This gives the protein CASSERGGLSPDTQYF.